This T cell receptor beta chain was sequenced during a study of T-cell memory formation after mild COVID-19. Study context: TCR clusters were largely donor specific.

This clonotype turned up a few times. The CDR3 covers 13 residues. The germline V gene has CDR1 SEHNR and CDR2 FQNEAQ (reference sequence). The V gene lost 2 bases and the J gene lost 5 bases, with 10 bases spanning the gap. With constant-segment primers, 5'RACE yielded cDNA libraries of TCR alpha and TCR beta that carried sample barcodes and UMIs. From the 5' RACE reads, TCRdb called clonotypes with MiXCR, one entry per CDR3 protein. The profile shows approximately 260,000 distinct CDR3 sequences, roughly 17% of them singletons. Sequences were obtained from PBMCs or a T cell subset sorted from them (not recorded which). The TCR originated in a man in his late teens or twenties who had mild COVID-19 (a few samples of this study predate the infection). Cell type and time point are not known. The chain couples TRBV7-9 to TRBJ2-7, with no clear D. Written as DNA, the CDR3 is TGTGCCAGCAGCTTATTAGGGCTCAACGAGCAGTACTTC. Translated: CASSLLGLNEQYF.